The subject of this entry is one TCR beta chain. Its antigen is undetermined. The repertoire was sequenced with immunoSEQ multiplex PCR; TCRdb's copy has only in-frame clones and lacks some. The sample comprises 60,000 to 70,000 clones, about 79% of which are singletons, and about 1.7% rests with the top ten. The study sampled blood at baseline, cycle 4 day 1, and cycle 7 day 1. This entry belongs to a study of OX40 agonist ivuxolimab in advanced cancers. Study background: The drug used for patients, ivuxolimab, was an agonistic anti-OX40 (CD134) antibody.

Study observations and caveats: Doses of 0.1 to 3.0 mg/kg were accompanied by clonal expansion of CD4+ and CD8+ blood T cells by week 6. In a subset of nonresponders, normalized T-cell clonal expansion was also low.

V was cut by 2 bases and J by 6 bases, with 10 bases left in between. The V gene's germline CDR1 is KGHSH and CDR2 LQKENI. The CDR3 runs to 13 residues. The gene calls are TRBV18 and TRBJ1-1, with D tentatively TRBD1 (6 bases). The specimen was CD4+ or CD8+ T cells sorted from blood, collected in a trial of the OX40 agonist ivuxolimab. This sequence originates from an adult with an advanced solid tumor such as melanoma, head and neck, liver or kidney cancer. CDR3 DNA: TGTGCCAGCTCACCAACTCAGGGGTCTGAAGCTTTCTTT. This gives the protein CASSPTQGSEAFF.